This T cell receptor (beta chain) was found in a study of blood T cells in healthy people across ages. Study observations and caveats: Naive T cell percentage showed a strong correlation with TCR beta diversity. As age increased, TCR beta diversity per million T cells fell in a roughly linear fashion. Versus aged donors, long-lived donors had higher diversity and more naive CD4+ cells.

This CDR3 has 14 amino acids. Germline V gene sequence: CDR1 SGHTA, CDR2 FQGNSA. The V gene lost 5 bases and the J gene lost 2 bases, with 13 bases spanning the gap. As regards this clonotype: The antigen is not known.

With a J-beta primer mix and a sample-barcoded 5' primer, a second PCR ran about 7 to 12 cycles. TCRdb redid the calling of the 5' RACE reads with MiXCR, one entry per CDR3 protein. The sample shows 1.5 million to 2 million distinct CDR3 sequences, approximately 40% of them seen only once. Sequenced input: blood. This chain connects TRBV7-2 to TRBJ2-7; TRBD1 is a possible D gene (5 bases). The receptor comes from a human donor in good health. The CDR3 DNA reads TGTGCCAGCAGCATCCGACAGACCGCCTACGAGCAGTACTTC. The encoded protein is CASSIRQTAYEQYF.